This TCR beta chain was sequenced for a study of sequential checkpoint blockade in melanoma. Study background: Randomization was 1:1 between first-line nivolumab→ipilimumab and ipilimumab→nivolumab. Maintenance nivolumab came after either treatment sequence.

Specified treatment: randomized to nivolumab then ipilimumab (arm A) or the reverse (arm B). Sorted cells were live CD3+CD8+, lacking CD19 and CD56, from PBMCs. Measured with immunoSEQ multiplex PCR; TCRdb has only the in-frame clones, and not every one. The top ten hold less than 30% of the sample, which has over 10,000 clones, 74% seen once. The CDR3 totals 14 residues. With 8 bases removed from V and 0 bases from J, the gap between germline ends came to 13 bases. Germline V gene sequence: CDR1 LGHNA, CDR2 YSLEER. The sample was CD8+ T cells sorted from blood (inferred from file names), taken from a patient given nivolumab and ipilimumab in sequence. J is TRBJ1-2 and V is TRBV4-3; TRBD1 is a possible D gene (5 bases). The receptor's source is a human donor with melanoma. The CDR3 DNA sequence: TGCGCCAGCGGCGGGGGAGCATCTAACTATGGCTACACCTTC. Amino acids: CASGGGASNYGYTF.